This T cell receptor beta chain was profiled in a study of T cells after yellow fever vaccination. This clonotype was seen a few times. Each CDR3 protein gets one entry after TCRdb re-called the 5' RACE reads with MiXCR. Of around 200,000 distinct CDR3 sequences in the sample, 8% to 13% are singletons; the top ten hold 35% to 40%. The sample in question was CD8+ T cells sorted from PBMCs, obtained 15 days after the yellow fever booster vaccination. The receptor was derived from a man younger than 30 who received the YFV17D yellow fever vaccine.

CDR3 amino acids: CASTIVAGAYNEQFF. The CDR3 bases are TGTGCCAGCACCATCGTCGCCGGGGCCTACAATGAGCAGTTCTTC. The chain joins TRBV6-2 or TRBV6-3 to TRBJ2-1; D is perhaps TRBD2 (5 bases). The CDR3 is 15 amino acids. The V gene lost 7 bases and the J gene lost 2 bases, with 15 bases spanning the gap. Germline-derived CDR1 and CDR2 are MNHEY and SVGEGT.